Each of the 30 T cell receptor beta chains below was sequenced from the same sample in a study of T cell changes during pregnancy in multiple sclerosis. Sequenced by immunoSEQ multiplex PCR; TCRdb stores in-frame clones only, minus some. The table lists under 110,000 clones, 75% to 95% of them singletons. The material sequenced was peripheral blood, taken in the second trimester of pregnancy. The source is a female donor with multiple sclerosis, enrolled in a pregnancy study.

J is TRBJ2-7 and V is TRBV5-4; a possible D gene is TRBD1 (6 bases). Trimming removed 4 bases from V and 2 bases from J, with 10 bases in between. Per the germline V gene, CDR1 is SGHNT and CDR2 is YYREEE (reference sequence). This CDR3 is built from 13 residues. In DNA form, the CDR3 reads TGTGCCAGCAGCGGGGGCCCTACCTACGAGCAGTACTTC. Translation gives CASSGGPTYEQYF.

The V call is TRBV28, the J call TRBJ2-2; TRBD1 agrees at 9 bases. The junction had 21 bases not matched to a gene; V was cut back by 10 bases and J by 6 bases. CDR1 and CDR2 (germline): MDHEN, SYDVKM. This CDR3 is 18 amino acids long. DNA for the CDR3: TGTGCCACCACTACGACTTCGGGGGAACAGGGGGCGTCCGGGGAGCTGTTTTTT. This encodes CATTTTSGEQGASGELFF.

This chain joins TRBV19 and TRBJ1-2, with 7 positions matching TRBD1. The CDR3 totals 14 residues. Trimming removed 5 bases from V and 0 bases from J; junction bases left unmatched: 3. Germline lookup yields CDR1 LNHDA and CDR2 SQIVND (reference sequence). The CDR3 region is CASSHRGTNYGYTF. DNA of the CDR3: TGTGCCAGTAGTCACAGGGGAACTAACTATGGCTACACCTTC.

The gene calls are TRBV10-3 and TRBJ2-7, with TRBD1 matching over 7 bases. V shed 9 bases, J shed 3 bases, and the junction held 5 bases outside the gene matches. Germline lookup yields CDR1 ENHRY and CDR2 SYGVKD. This CDR3 has 12 residues. CDR3 loop: CAIGDRVYEQYF. Written as DNA, the CDR3 is TGTGCCATAGGGGACAGAGTCTACGAGCAGTACTTC.

The rearrangement links TRBV27 to TRBJ1-2, with TRBD1 matching 10 bases. CDR1 and CDR2 (germline): MNHEY, SMNVEV (reference sequence). V lost 4 bases to trimming and J lost 3 bases; unmatched junction nucleotides: 5. The CDR3 contains 15 residues. The CDR3 nucleotides are TGTGCCAGCAGTTCCCGCGGGACAGGGGACTATGGCTACACCTTC. As protein: CASSSRGTGDYGYTF.

The V gene is TRBV28, the J gene TRBJ1-2; a weak D match, TRBD1 (6 bases). Between the trimmed V and J ends, which lost 6 bases and 7 bases, there was a span of 18 bases. CDR3 length: 14 amino acids. CDR1 and CDR2 from the germline V gene are MDHEN and SYDVKM. The CDR3 loop reads CASRLAGTQFGYTF. The CDR3 nucleotides are TGTGCCAGCAGATTAGCCGGGACACAGTTTGGCTACACCTTC.

V and J are TRBV11-2 and TRBJ1-5; a weak D match, TRBD1 (5 bases). This CDR3 has 13 amino acids. Trimming cost V 5 bases and J 8 bases, with 13 bases left between them. Germline V gives CDR1 SGHAT, CDR2 FQNNGV. CDR3 sequence (DNA): TGTGCCAGCAGCCCCGGGACTCAGGAGCCCCAGCATTTT. Translating gives CASSPGTQEPQHF.

V and J are TRBV7-8 and TRBJ1-5; no clear D. Germline CDR1 is SGHVS and CDR2 is FQNEAQ. The V gene lost 0 bases and the J gene lost 4 bases, with 13 bases spanning the gap. The CDR3 loop spans 16 amino acids. DNA of the CDR3: TGTGCCAGCAGCTTAGCGCAGGCCAAAGTTAATCAGCCCCAGCATTTT. Its translation is CASSLAQAKVNQPQHF. Together with reference TRBV7-8 and TRBJ1-5, the CDR3 gives the full variable domain: GAGVSQSPRYKVAKRGQDVALRCDPISGHVSLFWYQQALGQGPEFLTYFQNEAQLDKSGLPSDRFFAERPEGSVSTLKIQRTQQEDSAVYLCASSLAQAKVNQPQHFGDGTRLSIL.

CDR3 protein: CASSLGRITDTQYF. The CDR3 nucleotides are TGTGCCAGCAGCTTAGGGCGGATCACAGATACGCAGTATTTT. V usage is TRBV7-9 and J usage is TRBJ2-3; no definite D call. From germline, CDR1 is SEHNR and CDR2 FQNEAQ (reference sequence). This CDR3 contains 14 residues. Trimming took off 1 base at V and 2 bases at J, with 7 bases between the two ends.

The chain is built from TRBV19 and TRBJ1-1; no reliable D call. The CDR3 loop spans 13 amino acids. Per the germline V gene, CDR1 is LNHDA and CDR2 is SQIVND (reference sequence). V lost 4 bases and J lost 0, with 6 bases in between. This CDR3 reads CASSTKMNTEAFF. The CDR3 region has the DNA TGTGCCAGTAGTACCAAAATGAACACTGAAGCTTTCTTT.

This clone has only a few counts. J is TRBJ2-7 and V is TRBV19, with D perhaps matching TRBD1 (6 bases). The germline gives CDR1 LNHDA, CDR2 SQIVND (reference sequence). The ends were cut back, 4 bases at V and 2 bases at J, with 15 bases in the middle. This CDR3 is 15 amino acids long. The CDR3 DNA reads TGTGCCAGTAGTACCGCCAGGGGACCTACCTACGAGCAGTACTTC. It yields the protein CASSTARGPTYEQYF.

This chain joins TRBV9 and TRBJ2-1; 9 positions match TRBD2. The CDR3 is made up of 15 amino acids. The V and J ends lost 0 bases and 7 bases, in that order; junction bases with no gene match: 5. The germline CDR1 and CDR2 sequences are SGDLS and YYNGEE. The CDR3 DNA sequence: TGTGCCAGCAGCGTAGAACTAGCGGGTAGGAATGAGCAGTTCTTC. Translation: CASSVELAGRNEQFF.

The chain has TRBV19 and TRBJ2-7; TRBD2 aligns across 11 bases. The CDR3 runs to 15 residues. The ends lost 5 bases at V and 2 bases at J; junction bases unmatched: 5. The germline V gene encodes CDR1 LNHDA and CDR2 SQIVND (reference sequence). The CDR3 here is CASSQGLAAAYEQYF. The DNA of the CDR3 is TGTGCCAGTAGTCAGGGACTAGCGGCAGCCTACGAGCAGTACTTC.

The chain has TRBV6-1 and TRBJ2-4; 7 bases map to TRBD2. V was clipped by 2 bases and J by 2 bases; unmatched bases: 6. The CDR3 is 16 residues long. Germline CDR1 is MNHNS and CDR2 is SASEGT. The CDR3: CASSEWGAGTKNIQYF. The DNA for the CDR3 is TGTGCCAGCAGTGAATGGGGAGCGGGAACCAAAAACATTCAGTACTTC.

The rearrangement uses TRBV14 and TRBJ2-7, with D possibly being TRBD1 (5 bases). Germline assignment: CDR1 SGHDN and CDR2 FVKESK. The length of the CDR3 is 15 residues. Trimming left V 4 bases short and J 4 bases short, with 17 bases between. CDR3 protein: CASSLGMGPRYEQYF. CDR3 in DNA: TGTGCCAGCAGCCTCGGTATGGGGCCCCGTTACGAGCAGTACTTC. Full variable domain (outside the CDR3, taken from reference TRBV14 and TRBJ2-7): EAGVTQFPSHSVIEKGQTVTLRCDPISGHDNLYWYRRVMGKEIKFLLHFVKESKQDESGMPNNRFLAERTGGTYSTLKVQPAELEDSGVYFCASSLGMGPRYEQYFGPGTRLTVT.

The rearrangement joins TRBV7-2 to TRBJ1-5; D ambiguous. CDR1 is SGHTA and CDR2 is FQGNSA in the germline V gene. The CDR3 extends over 15 amino acids. The V gene lost 0 bases and the J gene lost 1 base, with 7 bases spanning the gap. This CDR3 is CASSLALLSNQPQHF. The CDR3 nucleotides are TGTGCCAGCAGCTTAGCCCTCCTAAGCAATCAGCCCCAGCATTTT. Using reference TRBV7-2 and TRBJ1-5 for the parts outside the CDR3, the full variable domain is GAGVSQSPSNKVTEKGKDVELRCDPISGHTALYWYRQSLGQGLEFLIYFQGNSAPDKSGLPSDRFSAERTGGSVSTLTIQRTQQEDSAVYLCASSLALLSNQPQHFGDGTRLSIL.

This chain connects TRBV7-3 to TRBJ2-5, with a possible D match to TRBD1 (6 bases). Germline CDR1 reads SGHTA; CDR2 reads FQGTGA. The CDR3 runs 13 residues. Trimming removed 3 bases from V and 3 bases from J, with 8 bases in between. The DNA for the CDR3 is TGTGCCAGCAGCTTTCGACAGGAAGAGACCCAGTACTTC. This encodes CASSFRQEETQYF.

The rearrangement uses TRBV27 and TRBJ1-1, with TRBD1 identical over 9 bases. Per the germline V gene, CDR1 is MNHEY and CDR2 is SMNVEV (reference sequence). The CDR3 is made up of 13 amino acids. V shed 6 bases, J shed 4 bases, and the junction held 3 bases outside the gene matches. CDR3 protein: CASSETGGTEAFF. In DNA, the CDR3 is TGTGCCAGCAGCGAGACAGGGGGCACTGAAGCTTTCTTT.

The chain recombines TRBV15 with TRBJ2-1; 13 positions agree with TRBD2. The CDR3 totals 16 residues. V trimming: 1 base; J trimming: 5 bases; junction bases outside the gene matches: 2. CDR1 is LNHNV, CDR2 YYDKDF, per germline (reference sequence). The CDR3: CATSRGTSGSDNEQFF. CDR3 bases: TGTGCCACCAGCAGAGGGACTAGCGGGAGTGACAATGAGCAGTTCTTC.

The chain links TRBV30 to TRBJ1-1; 7 bases are a match to TRBD1. J lost 3 bases, V lost 1 base, and 8 bases had no gene match. The CDR3 loop spans 15 amino acids. Germline CDR1 reads GTSNPN; CDR2 reads SVGIG (reference sequence). The CDR3 region is CAWSGEGARDTEAFF. DNA of the CDR3: TGTGCCTGGAGTGGAGAGGGGGCGAGGGACACTGAAGCTTTCTTT.

The chain recombines TRBV5-4 with TRBJ2-7; no reliable D call. Germline CDR1 SGHNT, CDR2 YYREEE (reference sequence). The length of the CDR3 is 12 residues. Trimming shortened V by 2 bases and J by 0 bases, and 3 bases separated the two germline ends. CDR3 coding DNA: TGTGCCAGCAGCTTCTACTCCTACGAGCAGTACTTC. Translated, it gives CASSFYSYEQYF.

The chain uses TRBV9 and TRBJ1-5, with D possibly TRBD1 on 6 matching bases. Germline lookup yields CDR1 SGDLS and CDR2 YYNGEE. The CDR3 spans 14 residues. Trimming took off 0 bases at V and 5 bases at J, with 9 bases between the two ends. CDR3 nucleotide sequence: TGTGCCAGCAGCGTAGGTACAGGGCATCAGCCCCAGCATTTT. Amino acid sequence: CASSVGTGHQPQHF. Full variable domain (missing parts from reference TRBV9 and TRBJ1-5): DSGVTQTPKHLITATGQRVTLRCSPRSGDLSVYWYQQSLDQGLQFLIQYYNGEERAKGNILERFSAQQFPDLHSELNLSSLELGDSALYFCASSVGTGHQPQHFGDGTRLSIL.

This clone occurred once. The chain uses TRBV28 and TRBJ2-5, with TRBD2 matching over 9 bases. Germline assignment: CDR1 MDHEN and CDR2 SYDVKM. The V and J ends lost 2 bases and 5 bases, in that order; junction bases with no gene match: 3. The CDR3 contains 14 residues. In DNA, the CDR3 is TGTGCCAGCAGTTTAAGACTAGCGGCGGAGACCCAGTACTTC. This translates into CASSLRLAAETQYF.

This clone has only a few counts. The chain couples TRBV14 to TRBJ2-7, with TRBD1 identical over 10 bases. Germline V gene data show CDR1 as SGHDN and CDR2 as FVKESK. V shed 2 bases and J 6 bases; nucleotides not matched to a gene: 7. This CDR3 is 15 amino acids long. The CDR3 sequence is CASSQLGQGVGEQYF. CDR3 in DNA: TGTGCCAGCAGCCAACTAGGACAGGGGGTGGGCGAGCAGTACTTC.

The gene calls are TRBV5-4 and TRBJ2-3, with 8 bases that match TRBD1. Germline CDR1 reads SGHNT; CDR2 reads YYREEE (reference sequence). The CDR3 runs to 13 residues. V was clipped by 7 bases and J by 4 bases; unmatched bases: 5. The CDR3 reads CASGTGVADTQYF. The CDR3 nucleotides are TGTGCCAGCGGGACAGGCGTCGCAGATACGCAGTATTTT.

There are a few counts of this clone. This rearrangement joins TRBV25-1 to TRBJ2-7, with D uncertain. This CDR3 is built from 11 residues. The V end was cut by 7 bases, the J end by 0 bases, with 4 bases between. CDR1 is MGHDK and CDR2 is SYGVNS in the germline V gene. The chain's CDR3 is CASTNSYEQYF. CDR3 coding DNA: TGTGCCAGCACCAACTCCTACGAGCAGTACTTC.

This clone appeared a few times. The chain employs TRBV7-2 and TRBJ1-2; 7 bases agree with TRBD1. J gave up 6 bases and V 3 bases, and 4 bases lay outside the gene matches. CDR3 length: 13 amino acids. Per the germline V gene, CDR1 is SGHTA and CDR2 is FQGNSA. The CDR3 reads CASSFFRGDGYTF. DNA of the CDR3: TGTGCCAGCAGCTTTTTCAGGGGGGATGGCTACACCTTC.

V is TRBV6-5 and J is TRBJ2-2, with 8 bases identical to TRBD1. With V trimmed by 6 bases and J by 5 bases, 8 bases remained unmatched. CDR1 and CDR2 (germline): MNHEY, SVGAGI. This CDR3 spans 15 amino acids. This chain's CDR3 is CASRSPGGTTGELFF. The CDR3, as DNA: TGTGCCAGCAGATCCCCAGGGGGCACGACCGGGGAGCTGTTTTTT.

This sequence joins TRBV27 and TRBJ1-4; no reliable D call. V dropped 3 bases and J dropped 7 bases, with 6 bases sitting between them. CDR1 is MNHEY, CDR2 SMNVEV, per germline (reference sequence). The length of the CDR3 is 12 residues. This CDR3 is CASSFSREKLFF. The DNA for the CDR3 is TGTGCCAGCAGTTTTAGTCGTGAAAAACTGTTTTTT.

The chain is built from TRBV28 and TRBJ1-5, with D perhaps TRBD1 (6 bases). Germline V CDR1 and CDR2: MDHEN, SYDVKM. V gave up 1 base and J gave up 4 bases, with 11 bases separating them. The CDR3 contains 15 residues. The CDR3: CASSLLGATNQPQHF. The CDR3 nucleotides are TGTGCCAGCAGTTTATTGGGGGCGACGAATCAGCCCCAGCATTTT. Together with reference TRBV28 and TRBJ1-5, the CDR3 gives the full variable domain: DVKVTQSSRYLVKRTGEKVFLECVQDMDHENMFWYRQDPGLGLRLIYFSYDVKMKEKGDIPEGYSVSREKKERFSLILESASTNQTSMYLCASSLLGATNQPQHFGDGTRLSIL.